One sample yielded the 18 T cell receptor beta chains listed below, sequenced in a study of blood T cell repertoires in COVID-19. Here immunoSEQ multiplex PCR was the method, and the copy in TCRdb shows in-frame clones only, minus some. The sample consists of roughly 130,000 clones, just over 85% of them appearing once. The specimen sequenced was peripheral blood. The receptors come from a man in his forties or fifties with acute or convalescent COVID-19.

This clone came up once. J is TRBJ2-1 and V is TRBV10-1, with 10 bases lining up with TRBD2. This CDR3 region has 15 residues. J gave up 6 bases and V 3 bases, and 5 bases lay outside the gene matches. Germline V lookup: CDR1 WNHNN, CDR2 SYGVQD (reference sequence). The CDR3 nucleotides are TGCGCCAGCAGTGAAAGCGGGAGGGCCGTCAATGAGCAGTTCTTC. Translated: CASSESGRAVNEQFF.

The table lists this clone with a count of one. This chain joins TRBV27 and TRBJ2-1, with 14 bases matching TRBD2. Germline CDR1 and CDR2: MNHEY and SMNVEV (reference sequence). This CDR3 contains 16 residues. V gave up 3 bases and J gave up 7 bases; unmatched junction bases: 5. CDR3 region: CASSFLTSGRGNEQFF. The CDR3 coding sequence is TGTGCCAGCAGTTTTCTGACTAGCGGGAGGGGGAATGAGCAGTTCTTC.

The V and J genes are TRBV7-9 and TRBJ2-1; TRBD2 aligns across 14 bases. The CDR3 consists of 16 residues. Germline V lookup: CDR1 SEHNR, CDR2 FQNEAQ (reference sequence). The trim removed 5 bases at V and 9 bases at J, leaving 9 bases unmatched. Written as DNA, the CDR3 is TGTGCCAGCAGCCTACCGGGACTAGCGGGAGTAGGTGAGCAGTTCTTC. It is translated as CASSLPGLAGVGEQFF.

This clone has only a few counts. The V gene is TRBV2, the J gene TRBJ2-1; TRBD1 agrees at 10 bases. The germline V gene encodes CDR1 SNHLY and CDR2 FYNNEI. The CDR3 is made up of 16 amino acids. Trimming removed 8 bases from V and 5 bases from J; junction bases left unmatched: 12. This chain's CDR3 is CASGWRRDRGHNEQFF. The CDR3 nucleotides read TGTGCCAGCGGATGGAGAAGGGACAGGGGACACAATGAGCAGTTCTTC.

J is TRBJ2-6 and V is TRBV5-1; D is perhaps TRBD1 (5 bases). Germline V gene sequence: CDR1 SGHRS, CDR2 YFSETQ. This CDR3 region has 19 residues. V lost 0 bases and J 0 bases, leaving 16 bases between the germline ends. The CDR3 spells CASSLVGQGTSSGANVLTF. In nucleotides, the CDR3 is TGCGCCAGCAGCTTGGTAGGGCAGGGAACGAGCTCTGGGGCCAACGTCCTGACTTTC. The whole variable domain, filled in from reference TRBV5-1 and TRBJ2-6, reads KAGVTQTPRYLIKTRGQQVTLSCSPISGHRSVSWYQQTPGQGLQFLFEYFSETQRNKGNFPGRFSGRQFSNSRSEMNVSTLELGDSALYLCASSLVGQGTSSGANVLTFGAGSRLTVL.

The rearrangement uses TRBV30 and TRBJ2-2, with D unclear. In germline, CDR1 is GTSNPN, CDR2 SVGIG (reference sequence). V lost 2 bases to trimming and J lost 4 bases, with 11 bases between them. This CDR3 comprises 14 residues. CDR3 coding DNA: TGTGCCTGGAGTAATGACATGAGCACCGGGGAGCTGTTTTTT. This translates into CAWSNDMSTGELFF.

The chain joins TRBV20-1 to TRBJ1-1, with D unclear. CDR3 size: 15 residues. Germline V gene sequence: CDR1 DFQATT, CDR2 SNEGSKA (reference sequence). V dropped 3 bases and J dropped 4 bases, with 18 bases sitting between them. The CDR3 nucleotides read TGCAGTGCTAGTAAAGCGGGCCCGTGGGGCACTGAAGCTTTCTTT. The encoded protein is CSASKAGPWGTEAFF.

The chain has TRBV29-1 and TRBJ1-1, with D possibly being TRBD1 (5 bases). The germline gives CDR1 SQVTM, CDR2 ANQGSEA. The V and J ends lost 1 base and 6 bases respectively, with 15 bases between them. The CDR3 is 14 residues long. This CDR3 is CSVEGGRASPEAFF. CDR3 in DNA: TGCAGCGTTGAAGGTGGCAGGGCTTCTCCTGAAGCTTTCTTT.

CDR3 loop: CASSNSGFSPLHF. CDR3 sequence (DNA): TGTGCCAGCAGTAACTCAGGGTTTTCACCCCTCCACTTT. The chain recombines TRBV27 with TRBJ1-6, with D perhaps matching TRBD1 (5 bases). Trimming left V 5 bases short and J 9 bases short, with 11 bases between. Germline V gene lookup returns CDR1 MNHEY and CDR2 SMNVEV (reference sequence). This CDR3 is built from 13 residues.

V gene TRBV19 combines with J gene TRBJ1-2, with 10 bases aligning to TRBD1. CDR1 LNHDA and CDR2 SQIVND come from the germline V gene (reference sequence). V dropped 6 bases and J dropped 3; count of bases not matched to a gene: 4. The CDR3 spans 14 residues. CDR3 in amino acids: CASRMTGGDYGYTF. In DNA form, the CDR3 reads TGTGCCAGTAGGATGACAGGGGGCGACTATGGCTACACCTTC.

This chain links TRBV7-2 with TRBJ2-1; possibly TRBD2 for D (5 bases). Trimming cost V 2 bases and J 3 bases, with 5 bases left between them. The CDR3 sequence is 13 residues long. The V gene's germline CDR1 is SGHTA and CDR2 FQGNSA. The DNA for the CDR3 is TGTGCCAGCAGCTTAACTAGCTACAATGAGCAGTTCTTC. Its protein is CASSLTSYNEQFF.

The chain carries TRBV5-1 and TRBJ1-5, with D tentatively TRBD1 (6 bases). The CDR3 length is 15 residues. The germline V and J ends were trimmed by 2 bases and 2 bases, with 11 bases remaining between them. The germline CDR1 and CDR2 sequences are SGHRS and YFSETQ. The CDR3 is CASSLQGKGNQPQHF. The CDR3 DNA reads TGCGCCAGCAGCTTACAGGGTAAGGGCAATCAGCCCCAGCATTTT.

The rearrangement joins TRBV9 to TRBJ1-3; D not certain. Germline CDR1 is SGDLS and CDR2 is YYNGEE. CDR3 length: 13 residues. V dropped 5 bases and J dropped 0 bases, with 6 bases sitting between them. CDR3 sequence: CASRASSGNTIYF. The CDR3 bases are TGTGCCAGCAGGGCCTCCTCTGGAAACACCATATATTTT.

This sequence joins TRBV5-5 and TRBJ2-7; no firm D call. V lost 0 bases and J 3 bases, leaving 7 bases between the germline ends. The CDR3 sequence is 13 residues long. The V gene's germline CDR1 is SGHKS and CDR2 YYEKEE (reference sequence). CDR3 DNA: TGTGCCAGCAGCTTGGAGAATAGCTACGAGCAGTACTTC. It is translated as CASSLENSYEQYF.

J is TRBJ1-2 and V is TRBV29-1; 7 nucleotides agree with TRBD1. The CDR3 spans 13 residues. V dropped 1 base and J dropped 2; count of bases not matched to a gene: 1. Germline CDR1 is SQVTM and CDR2 is ANQGSEA. CDR3 DNA: TGCAGCGTTGAAGGGGGACAGAACTATGGCTACACCTTC. This codes for CSVEGGQNYGYTF.

The V gene is TRBV25-1, the J gene TRBJ2-7; TRBD2 agrees at 9 bases. This CDR3 comprises 14 residues. Germline lookup yields CDR1 MGHDK and CDR2 SYGVNS. J was trimmed by 1 base and V by 8 bases; bases with no gene match: 6. CDR3: CASSGLAWSYEQYF. CDR3 DNA: TGTGCCAGCTCGGGACTAGCCTGGTCCTACGAGCAGTACTTC.

The CDR3 nucleotides read TGTGCCAGCAGCCAAGAGTTAGCCGGGGAGCTGTTTTTT. Its protein is CASSQELAGELFF. The rearrangement links TRBV14 to TRBJ2-2; D ambiguous. Germline values: CDR1 SGHDN, CDR2 FVKESK. The CDR3 consists of 13 residues. Trimming left V 0 bases short and J 6 bases short, with 5 bases between.

The V call is TRBV11-3, the J call TRBJ1-2; TRBD1 aligns across 12 bases. The germline V gene encodes CDR1 SGHNT and CDR2 YENEEA. Trimming cost V 9 bases and J 4 bases; bases outside gene matches: 9. The CDR3 loop spans 15 amino acids. Here the CDR3 DNA reads TGTGCCAGACCGGGACAGGGGGCGTCAGGCTATGGCTACACCTTC. It encodes CARPGQGASGYGYTF.